Listed here are 28 T cell receptor beta chains from one sample, sequenced in a study of T cell responses to AZD1222 COVID-19 vaccine. Repertoires were generated with immunoSEQ multiplex PCR, while TCRdb's copy carries only in-frame clones and drops some. The sample carries tens of thousands of clones, around 90% recorded once. Sample: peripheral blood, taken on day 0 of AZD1222 vaccination. The receptors here all came from an adult in good health.

The rearrangement links TRBV7-2 to TRBJ2-2, with D possibly matching TRBD2 (6 bases). Germline V gene sequence: CDR1 SGHTA, CDR2 FQGNSA. CDR3 length: 14 amino acids. V was pared by 7 bases and J by 4 bases, with 13 bases between. CDR3 region: CASTPTGVTGELFF. CDR3 nucleotide sequence: TGTGCCAGCACCCCCACGGGGGTCACCGGGGAGCTGTTTTTT.

The chain is built from TRBV7-9 and TRBJ2-1; perhaps D is TRBD1 or TRBD2 (6 bases each). This CDR3 is built from 16 residues. Germline V gene lookup returns CDR1 SEHNR and CDR2 FQNEAQ (reference sequence). V was trimmed by 1 base and J by 4 bases, leaving 14 bases between them. In nucleotides, the CDR3 is TGTGCCAGCAGCTTAGGAGTAGGGGGGCCTTACAATGAGCAGTTCTTC. Residues: CASSLGVGGPYNEQFF.

The chain uses TRBV5-8 and TRBJ1-5; perhaps TRBD1 as D (6 bases). The CDR3 is made up of 13 amino acids. Per germline, CDR1 SGHTS and CDR2 YDEGEE. V dropped 0 bases and J dropped 7 bases, with 8 bases sitting between them. DNA for the CDR3: TGTGCCAGCAGCTTGGATAGGGGGCAGCCCCAGCATTTT. Residues: CASSLDRGQPQHF.

This sequence joins TRBV3-1 (or the pseudogene TRBV3-2) and TRBJ1-2; D is unresolved. The CDR3 extends over 13 amino acids. The V and J ends lost 1 base and 2 bases respectively, with 5 bases between them. The germline V gene encodes CDR1 LGHDT and CDR2 YNNKEL (reference sequence). The CDR3 reads CASSQVSNYGYTF. The DNA for the CDR3 is TGTGCCAGCAGCCAAGTCTCCAACTATGGCTACACCTTC.

This clone has more than one count but fewer than ten. The sample has other DNA sequences that encode this CDR3 too. The rearrangement uses TRBV7-3 and TRBJ2-7, with D perhaps TRBD1 (6 bases). The CDR3 is 13 amino acids. CDR1 SGHTA and CDR2 FQGTGA come from the germline V gene. V lost 0 bases and J lost 7, with 10 bases in between. The CDR3 reads CASSLTGAREQYF. CDR3 sequence (DNA): TGTGCCAGCAGCTTAACGGGGGCCAGGGAGCAGTACTTC. The full variable domain, with the rest looked up from reference TRBV7-3 and TRBJ2-7, is GAGVSQTPSNKVTEKGKYVELRCDPISGHTALYWYRQSLGQGPEFLIYFQGTGAADDSGLPNDRFFAVRPEGSVSTLKIQRTERGDSAVYLCASSLTGAREQYFGPGTRLTVT.

V is TRBV12-5 and J is TRBJ1-5; D is uncertain. Germline V gives CDR1 LGHNT, CDR2 FRNRAP. Trimming shortened V by 6 bases and J by 1 base, and 7 bases separated the two germline ends. This CDR3 is 13 amino acids long. The CDR3 region is CASGADSNQPQHF. CDR3 sequence (DNA): TGTGCTAGTGGGGCCGACAGCAATCAGCCCCAGCATTTT.

The chain recombines TRBV6-4 with TRBJ1-6; D call uncertain. The CDR3 runs to 13 residues. Germline CDR1 reads MRHNA; CDR2 reads SNTAGT. The V gene lost 6 bases and the J gene lost 5 bases, with 8 bases spanning the gap. CDR3 amino acids: CASSLLDNSPLHF. As DNA, the CDR3 is TGTGCCAGCAGCCTCCTCGATAATTCACCCCTCCACTTT.

This chain links TRBV7-3 with TRBJ2-1; a possible D gene is TRBD1 (6 bases). Looked up from germline, CDR1 is SGHTA and CDR2 is FQGTGA. Trimming pared 5 bases from V and 10 bases from J, leaving 15 bases between. There are 13 residues in the CDR3. CDR3 sequence reads: CASSPRIDREQFF. CDR3 DNA sequence: TGTGCCAGCAGCCCCCGAATAGACAGGGAGCAGTTCTTC. Based on the CDR3 plus reference TRBV7-3 and TRBJ2-1, the full variable domain is GAGVSQTPSNKVTEKGKYVELRCDPISGHTALYWYRQSLGQGPEFLIYFQGTGAADDSGLPNDRFFAVRPEGSVSTLKIQRTERGDSAVYLCASSPRIDREQFFGPGTRLTVL.

CDR3 nucleotide sequence: TGTGCCAGCAGTGAAGCGCTTGTCGGTGAGAATTCACCCCTCCACTTT. Its translation: CASSEALVGENSPLHF. V is TRBV2 and J is TRBJ1-6, with no clear D. Trimming pared 0 bases from V and 7 bases from J, leaving 13 bases between. The length of the CDR3 is 16 residues. Germline V gene data show CDR1 as SNHLY and CDR2 as FYNNEI.

The chain recombines TRBV28 with TRBJ1-2; D possibly corresponds to TRBD1 (5 bases). Germline-derived CDR1 and CDR2 are MDHEN and SYDVKM. This CDR3 comprises 14 residues. Trimming took off 2 bases at V and 5 bases at J, with 12 bases between the two ends. The CDR3 spells CASSLPGRIYGYTF. The CDR3 DNA follows: TGTGCCAGCAGTTTACCAGGGCGAATTTATGGCTACACCTTC.

Worth noting for this clone: This specimen includes other DNA sequences encoding the same CDR3. The V gene is TRBV28, the J gene TRBJ2-2; the match to TRBD1 covers 7 bases. The CDR3 totals 15 residues. V shed 3 bases, J shed 1 base, and the junction held 2 bases outside the gene matches. Germline CDR1 MDHEN, CDR2 SYDVKM. The CDR3 nucleotides are TGTGCCAGCAGTTTTAACAGGGGGAACACCGGGGAGCTGTTTTTT. Its protein product is CASSFNRGNTGELFF.

This clone occurred once. This sequence joins TRBV9 and TRBJ2-1; a possible D gene is TRBD2 (5 bases). CDR3 size: 14 residues. Germline-derived CDR1 and CDR2 are SGDLS and YYNGEE. Trimming removed 0 bases from V and 7 bases from J, with 11 bases in between. The CDR3 DNA is TGTGCCAGCAGCGTAGCTATTGGAGGAAATGAGCAGTTCTTC. Translating gives CASSVAIGGNEQFF.

This chain uses TRBV9 with TRBJ1-2; unclear D gene. Per the germline V gene, CDR1 is SGDLS and CDR2 is YYNGEE. The V end lost 3 bases, the J end lost 8 bases, and 8 bases lay between the germline ends. There are 11 residues in the CDR3. This CDR3 is CASSGTWGYTF. As DNA, the CDR3 is TGTGCCAGCAGCGGGACCTGGGGCTACACCTTC.

The V and J genes are TRBV2 and TRBJ1-5, with a weak D call TRBD1 (5 bases). Germline-derived CDR1 and CDR2 are SNHLY and FYNNEI. Trimming removed 7 bases at V and 2 bases at J, with 15 bases between. There are 15 residues in the CDR3. This CDR3 is CASTGPGAGNQPQHF. In DNA, the CDR3 is TGTGCCAGCACCGGGCCCGGGGCGGGCAATCAGCCCCAGCATTTT.

The chain carries TRBV6-1 and TRBJ2-7; 8 bases agree with TRBD2. Losses at the gene ends were 4 bases for V and 6 bases for J; bases not matched to a gene: 14. The CDR3 totals 16 residues. The V gene's germline CDR1 is MNHNS and CDR2 SASEGT. CDR3 sequence: CASSVEEAGGGIEQYF. CDR3 DNA sequence: TGTGCCAGCAGTGTCGAGGAGGCGGGAGGTGGCATCGAGCAGTACTTC.

The chain recombines TRBV5-4 with TRBJ2-5; possible D gene TRBD2, 5 bases. CDR1 and CDR2 (germline): SGHNT, YYREEE (reference sequence). V lost 0 bases and J lost 0, with 12 bases in between. This CDR3 contains 16 residues. CDR3 DNA: TGTGCCAGCAGCTTGGGTATAGCGAATAACCAAGAGACCCAGTACTTC. As protein: CASSLGIANNQETQYF.

The rearrangement links TRBV20-1 to TRBJ2-3; 7 nucleotides match TRBD2. The CDR3 runs to 16 residues. Per the germline V gene, CDR1 is DFQATT and CDR2 is SNEGSKA (reference sequence). J gave up 3 bases and V 3 bases, and 12 bases lay outside the gene matches. CDR3 sequence (DNA): TGCAGTGCTAGTAGGGGTAGCGGGTTTGGTACAGATACGCAGTATTTT. As protein: CSASRGSGFGTDTQYF.

This rearrangement joins TRBV6-5 to TRBJ1-5; D is unresolved. This CDR3 is built from 14 residues. With 4 bases removed from V and 0 bases from J, the gap between germline ends came to 7 bases. Germline CDR1 and CDR2: MNHEY and SVGAGI. The CDR3 loop is CASSLDGSNQPQHF. The CDR3 coding sequence is TGTGCCAGCAGTTTGGATGGTAGCAATCAGCCCCAGCATTTT.

V usage is TRBV6-5 and J usage is TRBJ2-1, with TRBD2 identical over 8 bases. Per germline, CDR1 MNHEY and CDR2 SVGAGI. The CDR3 extends over 14 amino acids. For the CDR3, the DNA is TGTGCGTCGAGGGGCGGGAGGTCGAGCGATGAGCAGTTCTTC. Translation: CASRGGRSSDEQFF.

This chain connects TRBV6-5 to TRBJ2-7, with 9 bases fitting TRBD1. Germline lookup yields CDR1 MNHEY and CDR2 SVGAGI. The CDR3 has 14 amino acids. J gave up 3 bases and V 6 bases, and 6 bases lay outside the gene matches. This chain's CDR3 is CASRAQGQGYEQYF. The CDR3 DNA follows: TGTGCCAGCAGGGCTCAGGGACAGGGCTACGAGCAGTACTTC.

The chain joins TRBV18 to TRBJ1-1, with D perhaps TRBD1 (6 bases). The CDR3 contains 15 residues. Trimming removed 1 base from V and 1 base from J, with 10 bases in between. The germline CDR1 and CDR2 sequences are KGHSH and LQKENI. CDR3 in amino acids: CASSPREGGNTEAFF. CDR3 sequence (DNA): TGTGCCAGCTCACCACGAGAGGGGGGGAACACTGAAGCTTTCTTT.

J is TRBJ2-3 and V is TRBV5-1; 11 bases are shared with TRBD2. Germline CDR1 SGHRS, CDR2 YFSETQ. V gave up 4 bases and J gave up 1 base; unmatched junction bases: 2. The CDR3 totals 15 residues. CDR3 residues: CASSELAGGTDTQYF. In nucleotides, the CDR3 is TGCGCCAGCAGCGAACTAGCGGGAGGCACAGATACGCAGTATTTT. Full variable domain (outside the CDR3, taken from reference TRBV5-1 and TRBJ2-3): KAGVTQTPRYLIKTRGQQVTLSCSPISGHRSVSWYQQTPGQGLQFLFEYFSETQRNKGNFPGRFSGRQFSNSRSEMNVSTLELGDSALYLCASSELAGGTDTQYFGPGTRLTVL.

The gene calls are TRBV12-5 and TRBJ1-2, with D possibly TRBD1 on 6 matching bases. The germline CDR1 and CDR2 sequences are LGHNT and FRNRAP. V dropped 2 bases and J dropped 0 bases, with 10 bases sitting between them. The CDR3 runs to 15 residues. The CDR3 spells CASGLRGLSNYGYTF. The CDR3 DNA is TGTGCTAGTGGTTTGAGGGGGTTGTCTAACTATGGCTACACCTTC. The variable domain in full, completed from reference TRBV12-5 and TRBJ1-2, reads DARVTQTPRHKVTEMGQEVTMRCQPILGHNTVFWYRQTMMQGLELLAYFRNRAPLDDSGMPKDRFSAEMPDATLATLKIQPSEPRDSAVYFCASGLRGLSNYGYTFGSGTRLTVV.

The genes are TRBV6-1 and TRBJ2-5; D possibly corresponds to TRBD2 (7 bases). In germline, CDR1 is MNHNS, CDR2 SASEGT. Trimming left V 4 bases short and J 1 base short, with 16 bases between. The CDR3 is 16 amino acids. This CDR3 reads CASSGVGGGTQETQYF. The CDR3 region has the DNA TGTGCCAGCAGTGGCGTGGGGGGGGGCACCCAAGAGACCCAGTACTTC.

The rearrangement joins TRBV19 to TRBJ2-1, with 12 nucleotides matching TRBD1. The V gene end was trimmed by 5 bases and the J gene end by 8 bases; junction bases not matched to a gene: 4. The CDR3 is 14 residues long. Germline CDR1 reads LNHDA; CDR2 reads SQIVND (reference sequence). The CDR3, as DNA: TGTGCCAGTAGTTCCGGGACAGGGGGCTATGAGCAGTTCTTC. Translating gives CASSSGTGGYEQFF.

This chain links TRBV2 with TRBJ1-1, with D tentatively TRBD1 (6 bases). The CDR3 spans 13 residues. Germline V gene lookup returns CDR1 SNHLY and CDR2 FYNNEI. Trimming left V 10 bases short and J 2 bases short, with 14 bases between. CDR3 DNA sequence: TGTGCCACCACGCAGGGGCGTAACACTGAAGCTTTCTTT. Its protein is CATTQGRNTEAFF.

The V call is TRBV2, the J call TRBJ1-4; no clear D. The CDR3 consists of 16 residues. Germline-derived CDR1 and CDR2 are SNHLY and FYNNEI. Trimming shortened V by 2 bases and J by 4 bases, and 14 bases separated the two germline ends. This chain's CDR3 is CASSETRGRLNEKLFF. Written as DNA, the CDR3 is TGTGCCAGCAGTGAAACTCGAGGTCGGCTTAATGAAAAACTGTTTTTT.

This clone has a handful of counts. The chain is built from TRBV7-9 and TRBJ2-7; D remains ambiguous. CDR3 length equals 15 residues. The V gene lost 1 base and the J gene lost 1 base, with 11 bases spanning the gap. Germline CDR1 is SEHNR and CDR2 is FQNEAQ (reference sequence). This CDR3 reads CASSLVGSISYEQYF. The CDR3 nucleotides read TGTGCCAGCAGCTTAGTCGGGTCTATTTCCTACGAGCAGTACTTC.